This is a list of T cell receptor beta chains from one sample in a study of beta chain features in type 1 diabetes. Measured with immunoSEQ multiplex PCR; TCRdb has only the in-frame clones, and not every one. The table lists 150,000 to 200,000 clones, almost 65% of them singletons, with nearly 0.09% in the top ten. The sample consisted of naive CD4+ T cells from blood. The receptors originated from a man aged 30 to 45 with type 1 diabetes. The CDR3 runs from the conserved cysteine through the conserved F or W. A D gene is named only where the DNA matches it firmly. Not all rows give a size; the values are once, few, many and, for expanded clones, a class.

clone_size: once
j_call: TRBJ2-5
v_call: TRBV5-1
d_call: TRBD1
cdr3_nt: TGCGCCAGCAGCCCGAAGACAGGGAACGCGGTAGAGACCCAGTACTTC
cdr3_aa: CASSPKTGNAVETQYF

clone_size: .
j_call: TRBJ2-5
v_call: TRBV7-2
d_call: .
cdr3_nt: TGTGCCAGCAGCTTAGCGACTTCTTCTGGGGAGACCCAGTACTTC
cdr3_aa: CASSLATSSGETQYF

clone_size: few
j_call: TRBJ2-3
v_call: TRBV7-2
d_call: .
cdr3_nt: TGTGCCAGCAGCTTAGCCTTGCCCCGCACAGATACGCAGTATTTT
cdr3_aa: CASSLALPRTDTQYF

clone_size: few
j_call: TRBJ2-5
v_call: TRBV7-2
d_call: TRBD1
cdr3_nt: TGTGCCAGCAGCTTGACAGGGACAGAGACCCAGTACTTC
cdr3_aa: CASSLTGTETQYF

clone_size: few
j_call: TRBJ2-7
v_call: TRBV9
d_call: TRBD2
cdr3_nt: TGTGCCAGCAGCGCCGGGACCGGGAGGTACGAGCAGTACTTC
cdr3_aa: CASSAGTGRYEQYF

clone_size: .
j_call: TRBJ2-4
v_call: TRBV30
d_call: .
cdr3_nt: TGTGCCTGGAGTGTTTCAGGGTTTTCCATTCAGTACTTC
cdr3_aa: CAWSVSGFSIQYF

clone_size: .
j_call: TRBJ1-2
v_call: TRBV29-1
d_call: .
cdr3_nt: TGCAGCGTTCCCGGGGTGAACTATGGCTACACCTTC
cdr3_aa: CSVPGVNYGYTF

clone_size: few
j_call: TRBJ2-1
v_call: TRBV29-1
d_call: .
cdr3_nt: TGCAGCGTTGCAGACTCCCCCGCCTACAATGAGCAGTTCTTC
cdr3_aa: CSVADSPAYNEQFF

clone_size: few
j_call: TRBJ2-3
v_call: TRBV4-3
d_call: TRBD1
cdr3_nt: TGCGCCAGCAGCCTCGGACAGGGGCCGGCAGATACGCAGTATTTT
cdr3_aa: CASSLGQGPADTQYF

clone_size: .
j_call: TRBJ2-5
v_call: TRBV18
d_call: TRBD2
cdr3_nt: TGTGCCAGCTCCCGGATCGGACTAGCGGAAGAGACCCAGTACTTC
cdr3_aa: CASSRIGLAEETQYF

clone_size: few
j_call: TRBJ2-5
v_call: TRBV5-6
d_call: .
cdr3_nt: TGTGCCAGCAGCTGGAGGGAGACCCAGTACTTC
cdr3_aa: CASSWRETQYF

clone_size: .
j_call: TRBJ2-3
v_call: TRBV18
d_call: .
cdr3_nt: TGTGCCAGCTCACAAGGCCCTCAAACGCAGTATTTT
cdr3_aa: CASSQGPQTQYF

clone_size: .
j_call: TRBJ1-1
v_call: TRBV27
d_call: .
cdr3_nt: TGTGCCAGCAGTCCTGGCGGGGTGGGGACTGAAGCTTTCTTT
cdr3_aa: CASSPGGVGTEAFF

clone_size: .
j_call: TRBJ2-7
v_call: TRBV25-1
d_call: .
cdr3_nt: TGTGCCAGCAGTGCGACCAACTCCTACGAGCAGTACTTC
cdr3_aa: CASSATNSYEQYF

clone_size: .
j_call: TRBJ2-1
v_call: TRBV2
d_call: .
cdr3_nt: TGTGCCAGCAGTGAGGCAGGCCCGTCTGAGCAGTTCTTC
cdr3_aa: CASSEAGPSEQFF

clone_size: .
j_call: TRBJ2-7
v_call: TRBV2
d_call: TRBD1
cdr3_nt: TGTGCCAGCAGTGAAAGGGACAGGGGTAGCCACGAGCAGTACTTC
cdr3_aa: CASSERDRGSHEQYF

clone_size: .
j_call: TRBJ2-7
v_call: TRBV27
d_call: TRBD1
cdr3_nt: TGTGCCAGCAGTTCGGCGTGGGGACAGGAGGACGAGCAGTACTTC
cdr3_aa: CASSSAWGQEDEQYF

clone_size: .
j_call: TRBJ1-1
v_call: TRBV11-2
d_call: .
cdr3_nt: TGTGCCAGCAGGGCGGGACATATGAACACTGAAGCTTTCTTT
cdr3_aa: CASRAGHMNTEAFF

clone_size: .
j_call: TRBJ1-4
v_call: TRBV7-9
d_call: .
cdr3_nt: TGTGCCACCCCGACAGGCATTAATGAAAAACTGTTTTTT
cdr3_aa: CATPTGINEKLFF

clone_size: .
j_call: TRBJ2-7
v_call: TRBV4-3
d_call: TRBD2
cdr3_nt: TGCGCCAGCAGCCCCGGGACTAGCGGCGGCTACGAGCAGTACTTC
cdr3_aa: CASSPGTSGGYEQYF

clone_size: .
j_call: TRBJ2-6
v_call: TRBV2
d_call: .
cdr3_nt: TGTGCCAGCAAGTCAATTCCCTCTGGGGCCAACGTCCTGACTTTC
cdr3_aa: CASKSIPSGANVLTF

clone_size: .
j_call: TRBJ2-3
v_call: TRBV11-2
d_call: .
cdr3_nt: TGTGCCAGCAGCTTACGTAGCACAGATACGCAGTATTTT
cdr3_aa: CASSLRSTDTQYF

clone_size: few
j_call: TRBJ2-1
v_call: TRBV7-7
d_call: TRBD1
cdr3_nt: TGTGCTAGCAGCTTAGTGGGACAGGGGGATGAGCAGTTCTTC
cdr3_aa: CASSLVGQGDEQFF

clone_size: few
j_call: TRBJ2-7
v_call: TRBV30
d_call: .
cdr3_nt: TGTGCCTGGAGTGAGACAGGGGAGGGAGAGCAGTACTTC
cdr3_aa: CAWSETGEGEQYF

clone_size: .
j_call: TRBJ2-7
v_call: TRBV30
d_call: TRBD1
cdr3_nt: TGTGCCTGGAGCAGCGCCGGGACAGGGGGATCGCAGCAGTACTTC
cdr3_aa: CAWSSAGTGGSQQYF

clone_size: .
j_call: TRBJ2-7
v_call: TRBV10-3
d_call: .
cdr3_nt: TGTGCCATCAGTGCCCCCGACCACGAGCAGTACTTC
cdr3_aa: CAISAPDHEQYF

clone_size: .
j_call: TRBJ2-5
v_call: TRBV29-1
d_call: .
cdr3_nt: TGCAGCGCCACCGGGACACCCGTGGGGCAAGAGACCCAGTACTTC
cdr3_aa: CSATGTPVGQETQYF

clone_size: .
j_call: TRBJ2-5
v_call: TRBV9
d_call: .
cdr3_nt: TGTGCCAGCAGTTTCTTTGAAGAGACCCAGTACTTC
cdr3_aa: CASSFFEETQYF

clone_size: .
j_call: TRBJ1-6
v_call: TRBV6-6
d_call: .
cdr3_nt: TGTGCCAGCACTGGAATCGGATCACCCCTCCACTTT
cdr3_aa: CASTGIGSPLHF

clone_size: .
j_call: TRBJ2-7
v_call: TRBV7-2
d_call: .
cdr3_nt: TGTGCCAGCAGCCGAGACAGTTCGACCTACGAGCAGTACTTC
cdr3_aa: CASSRDSSTYEQYF

clone_size: .
j_call: TRBJ1-2
v_call: TRBV23-1
d_call: .
cdr3_nt: TGCGCCTCTCACTCGGCGTATGGCTACACCTTC
cdr3_aa: CASHSAYGYTF

clone_size: .
j_call: TRBJ2-1
v_call: TRBV18
d_call: .
cdr3_nt: TGTGCCAGCTCACCGGGGGCAGGCAATGAGCAGTTCTTC
cdr3_aa: CASSPGAGNEQFF

clone_size: few
j_call: TRBJ2-1
v_call: TRBV30
d_call: TRBD2
cdr3_nt: TGTGCCTGGAGTGAACTGCGGGGGAATGAGCAGTTCTTC
cdr3_aa: CAWSELRGNEQFF

clone_size: .
j_call: TRBJ2-3
v_call: TRBV13
d_call: TRBD1
cdr3_nt: TGTGCCAGCAGCTCAACCGGGACAGGGGTAACAGATACGCAGTATTTT
cdr3_aa: CASSSTGTGVTDTQYF

clone_size: .
j_call: TRBJ2-3
v_call: TRBV7-2
d_call: .
cdr3_nt: TGTGCCAGCAGCGCCCTCAGAAAAGATACGCAGTATTTT
cdr3_aa: CASSALRKDTQYF

clone_size: few
j_call: TRBJ2-1
v_call: TRBV7-2
d_call: .
cdr3_nt: TGTGCCAGCAGCTTACTCGCGGGGGCGGGTTACAATGAGCAGTTCTTC
cdr3_aa: CASSLLAGAGYNEQFF

clone_size: .
j_call: TRBJ2-3
v_call: TRBV29-1
d_call: .
cdr3_nt: TGCAGCGTTGATACAGGGACAGATACGCAGTATTTT
cdr3_aa: CSVDTGTDTQYF

clone_size: few
j_call: TRBJ2-1
v_call: TRBV7-2
d_call: .
cdr3_nt: TGTGCCAGCAGCTCTTCGAGTCCGGTGGGAGAGCAGTTCTTC
cdr3_aa: CASSSSSPVGEQFF

clone_size: .
j_call: TRBJ2-5
v_call: TRBV4-3
d_call: .
cdr3_nt: TGCGCCAGCAGCCAAGATATCAGGAGAGAGACCCAGTACTTC
cdr3_aa: CASSQDIRRETQYF

clone_size: .
j_call: TRBJ2-7
v_call: TRBV4-3
d_call: TRBD1
cdr3_nt: TGCGCCAGCAGCCAAGAGCAGACAGGGGCCTACGAGCAGTACTTC
cdr3_aa: CASSQEQTGAYEQYF

clone_size: .
j_call: TRBJ2-7
v_call: TRBV7-9
d_call: .
cdr3_nt: TGTGCCAGCAGCTTATATAACGAGCAGTACTTC
cdr3_aa: CASSLYNEQYF

clone_size: few
j_call: TRBJ2-1
v_call: TRBV29-1
d_call: .
cdr3_nt: TGCAGCGTTGACTATATCTACAATGAGCAGTTCTTC
cdr3_aa: CSVDYIYNEQFF

clone_size: .
j_call: TRBJ2-7
v_call: TRBV27
d_call: TRBD1
cdr3_nt: TGTGCCACCCAGAGGGGGACAGGGTCCTACGAGCAGTACTTC
cdr3_aa: CATQRGTGSYEQYF

clone_size: few
j_call: TRBJ2-5
v_call: TRBV30
d_call: .
cdr3_nt: TGTGCCTGGAGTAAAGCGGTCGGGGAGACCCAGTACTTC
cdr3_aa: CAWSKAVGETQYF

clone_size: .
j_call: TRBJ1-2
v_call: TRBV7-2
d_call: .
cdr3_nt: TGTGCCAGCACCCCAGGGTATGGCTACACCTTC
cdr3_aa: CASTPGYGYTF

clone_size: .
j_call: TRBJ2-1
v_call: TRBV7-9
d_call: TRBD1
cdr3_nt: TGTGCCAGCAGCCTGGGACAGAACTACAATGAGCAGTTCTTC
cdr3_aa: CASSLGQNYNEQFF

clone_size: once
j_call: TRBJ2-2
v_call: TRBV14
d_call: .
cdr3_nt: TGTGCCAGCAGCCAACTACCTCAGGGGACCGGGGAGCTGTTTTTT
cdr3_aa: CASSQLPQGTGELFF

clone_size: .
j_call: TRBJ1-5
v_call: TRBV30
d_call: .
cdr3_nt: TGTGCCTGGAGTGTACAGCAAAATCAGCCCCAGCATTTT
cdr3_aa: CAWSVQQNQPQHF

clone_size: .
j_call: TRBJ2-5
v_call: TRBV14
d_call: TRBD1
cdr3_nt: TGTGCCAGCAGCCTTCATAACCTCAGGACAGGGGCAAAGACCCAGTACTTC
cdr3_aa: CASSLHNLRTGAKTQYF

clone_size: .
j_call: TRBJ1-6
v_call: TRBV25-1
d_call: .
cdr3_nt: TGTGCCACCCTCAAGGACGTTGGTTCACCCCTCCACTTT
cdr3_aa: CATLKDVGSPLHF

clone_size: few
j_call: TRBJ2-3
v_call: TRBV7-2
d_call: TRBD2
cdr3_nt: TGTGCCAGCAGCCCCCCAACTAGCGGGGGACCCCCAGATACGCAGTATTTT
cdr3_aa: CASSPPTSGGPPDTQYF

clone_size: .
j_call: TRBJ1-1
v_call: TRBV28
d_call: .
cdr3_nt: TGTGCCAGCAGTTTATCGGACCGTCTGTTCACTGAAGCTTTCTTT
cdr3_aa: CASSLSDRLFTEAFF

clone_size: .
j_call: TRBJ1-3
v_call: TRBV30
d_call: .
cdr3_nt: TGTGCCTGGAGTTGGAACCACTCTGGAAACACCATATATTTT
cdr3_aa: CAWSWNHSGNTIYF

clone_size: .
j_call: TRBJ1-2
v_call: TRBV7-9
d_call: .
cdr3_nt: TGTGCCAGCAGCCGCGAGAGCAATCGTGGCTACACCTTC
cdr3_aa: CASSRESNRGYTF

clone_size: few
j_call: TRBJ2-7
v_call: TRBV30
d_call: TRBD1
cdr3_nt: TGTGCCTGGCTAAGGGGAGATAGGGGGCTATACGAGCAGTACTTC
cdr3_aa: CAWLRGDRGLYEQYF

clone_size: few
j_call: TRBJ1-4
v_call: TRBV7-9
d_call: TRBD1
cdr3_nt: TGTGCCAGCAGCCCAGGACAGGGGAAACTGTTTTTT
cdr3_aa: CASSPGQGKLFF